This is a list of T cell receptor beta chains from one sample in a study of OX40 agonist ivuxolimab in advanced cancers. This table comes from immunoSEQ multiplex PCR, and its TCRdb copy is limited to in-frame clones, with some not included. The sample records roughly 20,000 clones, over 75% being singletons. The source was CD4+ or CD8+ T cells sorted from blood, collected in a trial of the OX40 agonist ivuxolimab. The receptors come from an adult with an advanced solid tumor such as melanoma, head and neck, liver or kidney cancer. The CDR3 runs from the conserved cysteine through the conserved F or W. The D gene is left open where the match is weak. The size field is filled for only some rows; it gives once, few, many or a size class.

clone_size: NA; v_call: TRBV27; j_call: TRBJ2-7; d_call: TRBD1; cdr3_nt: TGTGCCAGCAGTTTCTACACTACAGGGGATGACGAGCAGTACTTC; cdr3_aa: CASSFYTTGDDEQYF
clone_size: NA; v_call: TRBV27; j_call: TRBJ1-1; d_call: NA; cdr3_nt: TGTGCCAGCAGTTTCCGGCAGGGGACTGAAGCTTTCTTT; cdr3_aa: CASSFRQGTEAFF
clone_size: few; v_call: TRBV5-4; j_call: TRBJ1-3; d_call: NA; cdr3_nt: TGTGCCAGCAGCTTGGACGCCAACTCTGGAAACACCATATATTTT; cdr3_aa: CASSLDANSGNTIYF
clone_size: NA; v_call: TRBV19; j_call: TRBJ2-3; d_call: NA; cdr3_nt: TGTGCCAGTAGTATGGCTGCGGTGAGCACAGATACGCAGTATTTT; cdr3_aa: CASSMAAVSTDTQYF
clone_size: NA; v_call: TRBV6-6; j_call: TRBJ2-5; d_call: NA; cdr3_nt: TGTGCCAGCAGTTACCCAGGGGAAGAGACCCAGTACTTC; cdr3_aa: CASSYPGEETQYF
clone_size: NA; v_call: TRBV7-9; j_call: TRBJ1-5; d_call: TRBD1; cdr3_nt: TGTGCCAGCAGCCAGGGACAGCGGGGGGAGCCCCAGCATTTT; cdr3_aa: CASSQGQRGEPQHF
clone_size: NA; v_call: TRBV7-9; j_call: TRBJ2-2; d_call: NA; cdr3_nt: TGTGCCAGCAGCTACAACACCGGGGAGCTGTTTTTT; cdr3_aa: CASSYNTGELFF
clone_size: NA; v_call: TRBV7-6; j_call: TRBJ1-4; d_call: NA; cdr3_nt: TGTGCCAGCAGCGCGACGGTTGCAACTAATGAAAAACTGTTTTTT; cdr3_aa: CASSATVATNEKLFF
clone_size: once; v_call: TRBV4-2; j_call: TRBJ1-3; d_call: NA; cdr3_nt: TGTGCCAGCAGCCAAGATGGGTCCCAAAGCTCTGGAAACACCATATATTTT; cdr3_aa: CASSQDGSQSSGNTIYF
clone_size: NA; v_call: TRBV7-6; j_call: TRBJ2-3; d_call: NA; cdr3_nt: TGTGCCAGCAGCTCCAAGTCTAGAGGCACAGATACGCAGTATTTT; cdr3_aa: CASSSKSRGTDTQYF
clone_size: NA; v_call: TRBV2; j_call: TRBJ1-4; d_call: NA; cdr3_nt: TGTGCCAGCAGCGGAGGGGCTAATGAAAAACTGTTTTTT; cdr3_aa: CASSGGANEKLFF
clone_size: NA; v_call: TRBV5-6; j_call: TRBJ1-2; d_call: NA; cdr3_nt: TGTGCCAGCAGCTTGGAAGGACGCATATTCTATGGCTACACCTTC; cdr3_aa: CASSLEGRIFYGYTF
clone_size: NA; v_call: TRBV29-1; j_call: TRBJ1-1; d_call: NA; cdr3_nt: TGCAGTGCTTTTAACACTGAAGCTTTCTTT; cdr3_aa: CSAFNTEAFF
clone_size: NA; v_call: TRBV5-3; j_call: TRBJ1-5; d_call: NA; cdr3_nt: TGTGCCAGCAGCCGAGACGGTAATCAGCCCCAGCATTTT; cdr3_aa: CASSRDGNQPQHF
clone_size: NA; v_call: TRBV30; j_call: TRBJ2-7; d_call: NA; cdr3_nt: TGTGCCTGGAGTGTAATGCAGGGGTTAAGTTCCTACGAGCAGTACTTC; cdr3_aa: CAWSVMQGLSSYEQYF
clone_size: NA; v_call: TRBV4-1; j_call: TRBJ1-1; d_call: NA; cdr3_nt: TGCGCCAGCAGCCCTCGTCCGGGGCCCGGGAACACTGAAGCTTTCTTT; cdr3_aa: CASSPRPGPGNTEAFF
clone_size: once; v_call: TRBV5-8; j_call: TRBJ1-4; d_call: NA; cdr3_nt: TGTGCCAGCAGCTTGGAAGGCAGGGAGAATGAAAAACTGTTTTTT; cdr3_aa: CASSLEGRENEKLFF
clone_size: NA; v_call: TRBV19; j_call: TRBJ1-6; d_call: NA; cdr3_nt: TGTGCCAGTAGTGTCTTCAGGGCCCGTGAATATACCCTCCACTTT; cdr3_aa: CASSVFRAREYTLHF
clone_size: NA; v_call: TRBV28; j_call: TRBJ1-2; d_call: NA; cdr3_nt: TGTGCCAGCAGTTTAACAGGACAGAACTATGGCTACACCTTC; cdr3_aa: CASSLTGQNYGYTF
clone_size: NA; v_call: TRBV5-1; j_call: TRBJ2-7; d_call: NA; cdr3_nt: TGCGCCAGCAGCTTGGAGGAACTAGGGCCCGAGCAGTACTTC; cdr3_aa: CASSLEELGPEQYF
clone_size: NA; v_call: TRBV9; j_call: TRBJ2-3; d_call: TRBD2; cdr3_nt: TGTGCCAGCAGCGTATATCCCGGGACTAGCGGGGGGCCCACAGATACGCAGTATTTT; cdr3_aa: CASSVYPGTSGGPTDTQYF
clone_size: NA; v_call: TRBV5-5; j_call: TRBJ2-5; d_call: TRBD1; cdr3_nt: TGTGCCAGCACCGAGGACAGGGTCGAGGGAGAGACCCAGTACTTC; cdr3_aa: CASTEDRVEGETQYF
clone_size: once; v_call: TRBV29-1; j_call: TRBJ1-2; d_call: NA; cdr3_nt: TGCAGCGTTGAGGGACTGATCAGGGAAAACTCCTATGGCTACACCTTC; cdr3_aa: CSVEGLIRENSYGYTF
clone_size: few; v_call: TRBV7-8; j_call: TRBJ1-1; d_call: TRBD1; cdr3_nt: TGTGCCAGCAGCTTAGCCGGGACAGGGGGACAAGCTTTCTTT; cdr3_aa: CASSLAGTGGQAFF
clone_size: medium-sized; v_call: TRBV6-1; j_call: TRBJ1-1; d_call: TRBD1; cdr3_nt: TGTGCCAGCAGTGAGGGTAACAGGGGAACTGAAGCTTTCTTT; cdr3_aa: CASSEGNRGTEAFF
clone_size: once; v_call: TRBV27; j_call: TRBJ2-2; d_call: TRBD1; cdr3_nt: TGTGCCAGCAGTCCAAAGACAGGGTACACCGGGGAGCTGTTTTTT; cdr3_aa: CASSPKTGYTGELFF
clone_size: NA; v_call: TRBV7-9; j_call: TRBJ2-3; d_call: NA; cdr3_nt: TGTGCCAGCCCCACGACGGAGGGTAGTACCACAGATACGCAGTATTTT; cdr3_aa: CASPTTEGSTTDTQYF
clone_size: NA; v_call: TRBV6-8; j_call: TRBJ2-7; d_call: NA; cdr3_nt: TGTGCCAGATCTAAAACGGGCAGATACTACGAGCAGTACTTC; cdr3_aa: CARSKTGRYYEQYF
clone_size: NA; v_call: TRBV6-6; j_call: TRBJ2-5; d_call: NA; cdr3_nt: TGTGCCAGCAGTCCCGGGGGTCAAGAGACCCAGTACTTC; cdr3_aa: CASSPGGQETQYF
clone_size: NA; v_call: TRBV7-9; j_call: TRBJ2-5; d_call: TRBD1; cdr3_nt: TGTGCCAGCAGCCCGACAGGGTCGGAGACCCAGTACTTC; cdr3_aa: CASSPTGSETQYF
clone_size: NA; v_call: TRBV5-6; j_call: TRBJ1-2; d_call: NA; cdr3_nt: TGTGCCAGCAGCCCAATACCGGGGGCCAAGGGCGATGGCTACACCTTC; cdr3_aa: CASSPIPGAKGDGYTF
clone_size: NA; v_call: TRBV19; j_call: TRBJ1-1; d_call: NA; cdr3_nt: TGTGCCAGTAGATACCCCGATTCGTTAACTGAAGCTTTCTTT; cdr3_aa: CASRYPDSLTEAFF
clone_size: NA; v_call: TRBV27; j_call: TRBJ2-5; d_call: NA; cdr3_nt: TGTGCCAGCAGTTTATACACCTTCCAAGAGACCCAGTACTTC; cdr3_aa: CASSLYTFQETQYF
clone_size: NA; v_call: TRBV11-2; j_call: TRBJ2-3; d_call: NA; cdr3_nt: TGTGCCAGCAGCTTAGATGGTTGGGGGCCGACAGATACGCAGTATTTT; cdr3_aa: CASSLDGWGPTDTQYF
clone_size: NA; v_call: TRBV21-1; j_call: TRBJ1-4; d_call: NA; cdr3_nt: TGTGCCAGCAGCACCCCCGGGACAGGGAATAATGAAAAACTGTTTTTT; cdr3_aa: CASSTPGTGNNEKLFF
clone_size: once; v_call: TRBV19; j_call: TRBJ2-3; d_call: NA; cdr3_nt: TGTGCCAGTAGTATAGGCGTCACAGATACGCAGTATTTT; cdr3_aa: CASSIGVTDTQYF
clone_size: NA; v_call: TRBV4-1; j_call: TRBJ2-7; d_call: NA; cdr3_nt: TGCGCCAGCAGCCTACGGGGGAGCGGTGGGTACGAGCAGTACTTC; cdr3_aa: CASSLRGSGGYEQYF
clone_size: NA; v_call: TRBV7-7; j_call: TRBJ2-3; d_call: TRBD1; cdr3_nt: TGTGCCAGCAGCGAGGGACAGGGCCCTAGCACAGATACGCAGTATTTT; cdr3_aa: CASSEGQGPSTDTQYF
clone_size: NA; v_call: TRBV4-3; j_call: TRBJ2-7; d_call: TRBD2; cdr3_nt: TGCGCCAGCAGCCAGCCTGAGCGGGAGATCCTAACTCACGAGCAGTACTTC; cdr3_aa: CASSQPEREILTHEQYF
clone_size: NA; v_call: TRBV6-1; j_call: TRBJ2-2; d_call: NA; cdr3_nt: TGTGCCAGCAGTGAATACGCCACCATTTCCGGGGAGCTGTTTTTT; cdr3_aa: CASSEYATISGELFF